In this sample, the clone carrying this T cell receptor (beta chain) turned up a few times. This sample is part of a study of control samples from healthy donors and cancer patients. The CDR3 totals 13 residues. Trimming took 8 bases from V and 1 from J, leaving 10 bases between them. The germline CDR1 and CDR2 sequences are KGHDR and SFDVKD. Clones were read by immunoSEQ multiplex PCR, and TCRdb kept only the in-frame ones, dropping some. The data show approximately 230,000 clones, with around 80% seen just once and about an eighth held by the top ten. The chain joins TRBV24-1 to TRBJ1-1; the D is unclear. The sequence was collected from a woman in her fifties or sixties with lung cancer. Sequencing was performed on PBMCs. This CDR3 reads CATMDPENTEAFF. In DNA, the CDR3 is TGTGCCACCATGGATCCGGAGAACACTGAAGCTTTCTTT.